One TCR beta chain is described in this entry. Its antigen remains unidentified. The data originate from a study of cytomegalovirus exposure and HLA in healthy donors. Study-wide context: Inside one of the first data releases sat around 80 million unique TCRs taken from HLA-typed donors. General observations from the study: The study designated 150 to 200 TCR beta chains cytomegalovirus-associated.

Donors consisted of healthy bone marrow donors. Germline V gene lookup returns CDR1 LGHNA and CDR2 YSLEER. There are 13 residues in the CDR3. V lost 3 bases, J lost 10 bases, and 10 bases lay in between. A multiplex PCR was run with 60 Vbeta primers and 13 Jbeta primers. Profiling relied on immunoSEQ multiplex PCR, and the TCRdb table lists in-frame clones only, not all of them. The top ten hold almost 9.5% of the sample, which has 37,000 or so clones, about four fifths seen once. Sequenced: PBMCs. The chain carries TRBV4-3 and TRBJ1-6; D perhaps matches TRBD1 (5 bases). This receptor was taken from a middle-aged woman in good health and CMV-seronegative. CDR3 region: CASSQYRGSPLHF. DNA for the CDR3: TGCGCCAGCAGCCAGTATAGGGGATCACCCCTCCACTTT.